Following are 26 T cell receptor beta chains from one sample sequenced in a study of blood T cells in healthy people across ages. Next came a second PCR, run for about 7 to 12 cycles, which used a sample-barcoded 5' primer along with a J-beta primer mix. In TCRdb, the 5' RACE reads were re-called with MiXCR into one record per CDR3 protein. Of hundreds of thousands of distinct CDR3 sequences in the sample, around three fifths were seen once. The material sequenced was blood. The receptors derive from a man aged 60 to 69 in good health.

The chain combines TRBV5-1 with TRBJ2-7, with TRBD1 matching over 8 bases. J was trimmed by 2 bases and V by 4 bases; bases with no gene match: 5. Germline CDR1 SGHRS, CDR2 YFSETQ. The length of the CDR3 is 14 residues. The CDR3 coding sequence is TGCGCCAGCAGCGACCGACAGGGGCCCTACGAGCAGTACTTC. Its protein is CASSDRQGPYEQYF.

The V call is TRBV12-3 or TRBV12-4, the J call TRBJ1-1; possibly TRBD1 for D (5 bases). Trimming pared 8 bases from V and 1 base from J, leaving 20 bases between. This CDR3 spans 16 amino acids. CDR3 nucleotides: TGTGCCAGCTCCATATGGGGGGGTCTTGAGAACACTGAAGCTTTCTTT. This encodes CASSIWGGLENTEAFF.

DNA of the CDR3: TGTGCCAGCAGCTGGGGGACTAGCAGAAATGAGCAGTTCTTC. Amino acid sequence: CASSWGTSRNEQFF. The rearrangement uses TRBV11-2 and TRBJ2-1; the match to TRBD2 covers 9 bases. Germline trimming cut 4 bases from V and 7 bases from J; bases unmatched to any gene: 5. The germline gives CDR1 SGHAT, CDR2 FQNNGV. The CDR3 consists of 14 residues.

The chain links TRBV6-4 to TRBJ2-5; TRBD2 aligns across 11 bases. Germline values: CDR1 MRHNA, CDR2 SNTAGT. V dropped 4 bases and J dropped 13; count of bases not matched to a gene: 11. CDR3 length: 14 residues. The CDR3 loop reads CASSVDSGGAEPYF. The DNA for the CDR3 is TGTGCCAGCAGTGTGGATAGCGGGGGGGCCGAACCGTACTTC.

A few counts support this clonotype. V is TRBV19 and J is TRBJ2-2, with D hard to call. The CDR3 covers 13 residues. Trimming cost V 7 bases and J 4 bases, with 10 bases left between them. CDR1 LNHDA and CDR2 SQIVND come from the germline V gene (reference sequence). CDR3 loop: CASTEDATGELFF. The DNA of the CDR3 is TGTGCCAGTACCGAGGACGCCACCGGGGAGCTGTTTTTT.

The CDR3 DNA reads as TGCAGTGCTAGTTACCGGGGGGGCATCGGTGAGACCCAGTACTTC. Its translation: CSASYRGGIGETQYF. The V gene is TRBV20-1, the J gene TRBJ2-5, with 8 bases that match TRBD2. V trimming: 3 bases; J trimming: 5 bases; junction bases outside the gene matches: 11. The CDR3 totals 15 residues. The germline CDR1 and CDR2 sequences are DFQATT and SNEGSKA (reference sequence).

This chain uses TRBV20-1 with TRBJ2-3, with 9 bases that match TRBD2. Germline trimming cut 1 base from V and 1 base from J; bases unmatched to any gene: 0. Germline-derived CDR1 and CDR2 are DFQATT and SNEGSKA (reference sequence). The CDR3 sequence is 14 residues long. The CDR3, as DNA: TGCAGTGCTAGAGCTAGCGGGGGCACAGATACGCAGTATTTT. It encodes CSARASGGTDTQYF.

V is TRBV5-1 and J is TRBJ2-3, with TRBD2 identical over 8 bases. The germline V gene encodes CDR1 SGHRS and CDR2 YFSETQ. This CDR3 contains 14 residues. The trim removed 2 bases at V and 7 bases at J, leaving 6 bases unmatched. The CDR3 bases are TGCGCCAGCAGCTTAAGCGGGGGCCCCAATACGCAGTATTTT. Its protein is CASSLSGGPNTQYF.

This clonotype was detected only a few times. This sequence joins TRBV10-3 and TRBJ2-4, with D perhaps TRBD2 (6 bases). V lost 10 bases and J lost 13, with 38 bases in between. This CDR3 is built from 18 residues. Germline V gene sequence: CDR1 ENHRY, CDR2 SYGVKD. Written as DNA, the CDR3 is TGTGCCACCGGGGGAGGTGGGGAGTTAATAATATCCTACAATGAGCAGTACTTC. Encoded protein: CATGGGGELIISYNEQYF.

The chain has TRBV12-3 or TRBV12-4 and TRBJ2-5, with 7 bases matching TRBD2. CDR3 length equals 15 residues. Germline trimming cut 5 bases from V and 2 bases from J; bases unmatched to any gene: 8. CDR3 amino acids: CASSPLNSGQETQYF. CDR3 DNA: TGTGCCAGCAGTCCCCTCAATAGCGGGCAAGAGACCCAGTACTTC.

The CDR3 loop reads CASSQVARRKGETQYF. In nucleotides, the CDR3 is TGCGCCAGCAGCCAAGTGGCCAGAAGAAAGGGGGAGACCCAGTACTTC. This sequence joins TRBV4-1 and TRBJ2-5, with D tentatively TRBD1 (5 bases). In germline, CDR1 is MGHRA, CDR2 YSYEKL. The ends were cut back, 1 base at V and 5 bases at J, with 17 bases in the middle. CDR3 length: 16 residues.

This clonotype occurred a few times. V usage is TRBV6-2 or TRBV6-3 and J usage is TRBJ2-7; D remains ambiguous. This CDR3 contains 12 residues. Germline loops: CDR1 MNHEY, CDR2 SVGEGT. V was clipped by 5 bases and J by 2 bases, with 7 bases between them. CDR3 coding DNA: TGTGCCAGCAGTACGCTCACCTACGAGCAGTACTTC. It encodes CASSTLTYEQYF.

The J gene is TRBJ1-4, the V gene TRBV12-3 or TRBV12-4; unclear D gene. Trimming stripped 4 bases from V and 4 bases from J, with 10 bases between. The CDR3 runs to 14 residues. In nucleotides, the CDR3 is TGTGCCAGCAGTTCCCGGGCTGTTAATGAAAAACTGTTTTTT. It specifies CASSSRAVNEKLFF.

In its sample, this clonotype was seen once. The chain employs TRBV21-1 and TRBJ2-5; TRBD1, the table's D call, lacks a check against the DNA. Near its end, the DNA agrees better with TRBJ2-7, so the J call may be wrong. TRBV21-1 counts as a pseudogene. This CDR3 spans 16 amino acids. In nucleotides, the CDR3 is TGTGCCAGCAGCAAAGCCAACAGGGGGCAAGGCCACGAGCAGTACTTC. Translation: CASSKANRGQGHEQYF.

Worth noting for this clonotype: The conserved phenylalanine or tryptophan is not found at the CDR3 terminus, so this likely reflects a read error. This chain joins TRBV12-5 and TRBJ2-1; D is ambiguous. This CDR3 has 14 amino acids. Germline V gene sequence: CDR1 LGHNT, CDR2 FRNRAP. Trimming took off 6 bases at V and 2 bases at J, with 11 bases between the two ends. The CDR3 region has the DNA TGTGCTAGTGGCCCGGTGGTACCCTACAATGAGCAGTTCATC. Its translation is CASGPVVPYNEQFI.

J is TRBJ2-7 and V is TRBV4-1; the match to TRBD1 covers 8 bases. Germline V gene lookup returns CDR1 MGHRA and CDR2 YSYEKL. This CDR3 comprises 14 residues. Germline trimming cut 5 bases from V and 2 bases from J; bases unmatched to any gene: 5. CDR3 sequence (DNA): TGCGCCAGCAGCACCCCGGGACAGGCCTACGAGCAGTACTTC. Amino acid sequence: CASSTPGQAYEQYF.

This sequence joins TRBV12-3 or TRBV12-4 and TRBJ2-7; D possibly corresponds to TRBD1 (5 bases). The V end lost 6 bases, the J end lost 7 bases, and 16 bases lay between the germline ends. This CDR3 is built from 13 residues. The CDR3 sequence: CASSPGQGREQYF. CDR3 coding DNA: TGTGCCAGCAGCCCTGGTCAGGGTCGAGAGCAGTACTTC.

This chain uses TRBV20-1 with TRBJ2-5; D gene ambiguous. V was trimmed by 5 bases and J by 4 bases, leaving 11 bases between them. The CDR3 is 12 amino acids. In germline, CDR1 is DFQATT, CDR2 SNEGSKA (reference sequence). This chain's CDR3 is CSAVPTGETQYF. CDR3 DNA: TGCAGTGCTGTCCCGACTGGAGAGACCCAGTACTTC.

This clonotype showed up many times. The V call is TRBV3-1, the J call TRBJ2-1, with unresolved D. Trimming shortened V by 2 bases and J by 8 bases, and 13 bases separated the two germline ends. The CDR3 extends over 14 amino acids. The germline gives CDR1 LGHDT, CDR2 YNNKEL (reference sequence). The CDR3 spells CASSQTWPIDEQFF. The CDR3, as DNA: TGTGCCAGCAGCCAAACTTGGCCCATCGATGAGCAGTTCTTC.

The chain carries TRBV7-9 and TRBJ1-6; TRBD1 agrees at 7 bases. The CDR3 has 13 residues. J gave up 9 bases and V 4 bases, and 3 bases lay outside the gene matches. Germline V lookup: CDR1 SEHNR, CDR2 FQNEAQ (reference sequence). The CDR3 sequence: CASSSDRSSPLHF. The CDR3 bases are TGTGCCAGCAGCTCGGACAGGAGTTCACCCCTCCACTTT.

In this sample, this clonotype turned up a few times. The rearrangement links TRBV4-1 to TRBJ2-1; 8 nucleotides agree with TRBD2. This CDR3 has 19 amino acids. V was clipped by 6 bases and J by 0 bases; unmatched bases: 16. Germline CDR1 MGHRA, CDR2 YSYEKL. CDR3 in amino acids: CASSLDPAGETSSYNEQFF. CDR3 sequence (DNA): TGCGCCAGCAGTTTAGACCCAGCGGGGGAAACAAGCTCCTACAATGAGCAGTTCTTC.

V is TRBV19 and J is TRBJ2-7; D is possibly TRBD2 (6 bases). The CDR3 consists of 14 residues. Per germline, CDR1 LNHDA and CDR2 SQIVND (reference sequence). V shed 5 bases and J shed 6 bases, with 17 bases lying between them. The CDR3 reads CASSPRDRPGEQYF. CDR3 sequence (DNA): TGTGCCAGTAGTCCGCGGGACCGCCCAGGCGAGCAGTACTTC.

This chain's CDR3 is CASSSGLAGGPLETQYF. In nucleotides, the CDR3 is TGTGCCAGCAGCTCGGGACTAGCGGGGGGGCCTTTAGAGACCCAGTACTTC. The V gene is TRBV7-7, the J gene TRBJ2-5; 16 bases are a match to TRBD2. The CDR3 consists of 17 residues. V shed 4 bases, J shed 4 bases, and the junction held 6 bases outside the gene matches. CDR1 and CDR2 (germline): SSHAT, FNYEAQ (reference sequence).

This clonotype was recorded at least ten times. The chain employs TRBV2 and TRBJ2-7; possible D gene TRBD1, 6 bases. The CDR3 extends over 13 amino acids. Germline-derived CDR1 and CDR2 are SNHLY and FYNNEI. Trimming stripped 7 bases from V and 0 bases from J, with 10 bases between. CDR3 in amino acids: CASIRDTSYEQYF. In nucleotides, the CDR3 is TGTGCCAGCATCAGGGACACCTCCTACGAGCAGTACTTC.

J is TRBJ1-6 and V is TRBV6-6; no firm D call. The CDR3 spans 14 residues. Germline CDR1 and CDR2: MNHNY and SVGAGI (reference sequence). V was shortened by 5 bases and J by 4 bases, with 9 bases between the two germline ends. The CDR3 protein is CASSLTGYNSPLHF. CDR3 coding DNA: TGTGCCAGCAGTCTCACGGGGTATAATTCACCCCTCCACTTT.

This clonotype was observed a few times. J is TRBJ2-7 and V is TRBV5-6; the match to TRBD1 covers 7 bases. Near its end, the DNA agrees better with TRBJ2-5, so the J call may be wrong. The CDR3 consists of 15 residues. Germline CDR1 SGHDT, CDR2 YYEEEE. This CDR3 reads CASSLPHRGQETQYF. The CDR3 DNA is TGTGCCAGCAGCTTGCCACACAGGGGCCAAGAGACCCAGTACTTC.